This T cell receptor beta chain was identified during a study of blood T cell repertoires in COVID-19. At the level of the study: Nucleic acid was either cDNA or gDNA, and it came from T cells, B-cell-depleted T cells, or PBMCs.

V dropped 5 bases and J dropped 8; count of bases not matched to a gene: 9. Germline V lookup: CDR1 SGHAT, CDR2 FQNNGV. This CDR3 comprises 14 residues. Here immunoSEQ multiplex PCR was the method, and the copy in TCRdb shows in-frame clones only, minus some. This table holds fewer than 650,000 clones, about 88% found once. The clonotype originates from a woman aged 45-59 years with COVID-19, enrolled during active disease. The gene calls are TRBV11-2 and TRBJ1-2; 9 nucleotides line up with TRBD1. Material: peripheral blood. In DNA form, the CDR3 reads TGTGCCAGCAGCGTAACACAGGGGGCTCTAGGCTACACCTTC. The encoded protein is CASSVTQGALGYTF.